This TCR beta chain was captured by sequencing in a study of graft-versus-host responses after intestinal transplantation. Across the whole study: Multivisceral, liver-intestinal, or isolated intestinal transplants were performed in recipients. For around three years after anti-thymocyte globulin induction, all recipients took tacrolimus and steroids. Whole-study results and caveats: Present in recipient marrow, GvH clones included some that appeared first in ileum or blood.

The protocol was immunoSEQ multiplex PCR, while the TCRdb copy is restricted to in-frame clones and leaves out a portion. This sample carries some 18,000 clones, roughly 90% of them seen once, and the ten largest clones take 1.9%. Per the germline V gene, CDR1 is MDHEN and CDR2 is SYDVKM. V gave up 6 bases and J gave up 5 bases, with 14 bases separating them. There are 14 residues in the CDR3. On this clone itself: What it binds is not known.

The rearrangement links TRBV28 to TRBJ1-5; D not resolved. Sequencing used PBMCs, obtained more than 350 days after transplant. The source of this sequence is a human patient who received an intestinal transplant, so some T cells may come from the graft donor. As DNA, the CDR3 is TGTGCCAGCAGCTTCCCGCGGCCTGATCAGCCCCAGCATTTT. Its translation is CASSFPRPDQPQHF.